This record covers a single TCR beta chain. Its antigen is as yet unknown. Germline-derived CDR1 and CDR2 are SNHLY and FYNNEI. The CDR3 is made up of 15 amino acids. Trimming took 7 bases from V and 2 from J; bases not matched to a gene: 6. Execution of the assay was at deep level. Clones were sequenced by immunoSEQ multiplex PCR, and TCRdb holds only the in-frame ones, with some missing. There are about 700,000 clones in the sample; about 91% occur only once, and nearly 25% lies in the top ten. CD8 cells regarded as naive lacked CD45RO, were positively chosen for CCR7, and omitted terminally differentiated effector memory CD45RA+ cells. The entry originates in a study of shared clonotypes between healthy human individuals. Findings of the study overall: Some naive CD4 clonotypes, 4% to 6%, turned up in common across four donors.

V gene TRBV2 combines with J gene TRBJ2-5, with 11 bases matching TRBD2. The source material was naive CD8+ T cells sorted from blood. The source is a man younger than 45 in good health. The CDR3: CASIGLAGLQETQYF. The CDR3 DNA follows: TGTGCCAGCATTGGACTAGCGGGTCTACAAGAGACCCAGTACTTC. Together with reference TRBV2 and TRBJ2-5, the CDR3 gives the full variable domain: EPEVTQTPSHQVTQMGQEVILRCVPISNHLYFYWYRQILGQKVEFLVSFYNNEISEKSEIFDDQFSVERPDGSNFTLKIRSTKLEDSAMYFCASIGLAGLQETQYFGPGTRLLVL.